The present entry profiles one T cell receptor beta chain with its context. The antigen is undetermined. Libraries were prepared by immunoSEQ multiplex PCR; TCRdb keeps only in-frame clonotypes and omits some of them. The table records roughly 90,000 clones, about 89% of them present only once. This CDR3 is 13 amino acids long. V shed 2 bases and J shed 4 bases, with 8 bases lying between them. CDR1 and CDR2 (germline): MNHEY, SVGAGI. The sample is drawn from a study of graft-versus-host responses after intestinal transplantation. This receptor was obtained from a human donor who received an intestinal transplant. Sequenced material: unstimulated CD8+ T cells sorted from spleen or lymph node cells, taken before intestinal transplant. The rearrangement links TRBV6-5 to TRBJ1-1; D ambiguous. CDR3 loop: CASSYGIGTEAFF. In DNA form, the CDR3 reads TGTGCCAGCAGTTACGGGATAGGCACTGAAGCTTTCTTT.